This T cell receptor beta chain was found in a study of T cell responses to AZD1222 COVID-19 vaccine. Whole-study results and caveats: Repertoires were collected only later (after the peak T cell response had occurred). Regions 160-218 and 743-854 held dominance among vaccine-associated CD4 TCRs, which spanned spike. Only a handful of people who got AZD1222 tested seropositive at baseline.

Clones were sequenced by immunoSEQ multiplex PCR, and TCRdb holds only the in-frame ones, with some missing. The profile shows approximately 110,000 clones, over 80% of them singletons. Second-dose schedules of about 4 or about 12 weeks were combined. To note about this clone: Antigen unknown.

The CDR3 sequence is 15 residues long. V was pared by 6 bases and J by 14 bases, with 23 bases between. Per germline, CDR1 SGHAT and CDR2 FQNNGV. The sequences come from peripheral blood, collected 28 days after the second AZD1222 dose. This receptor was taken from an adult who received the AZD1222 COVID-19 vaccine. The J gene is TRBJ1-6, the V gene TRBV11-2, with D maybe TRBD1 (6 bases). The DNA of the CDR3 is TGTGCCAGCAGTGACCCCGGGACACCCGTTTCCACCCTCCACTTT. It codes for CASSDPGTPVSTLHF. Together with reference TRBV11-2 and TRBJ1-6, the CDR3 gives the full variable domain: EAGVAQSPRYKIIEKRQSVAFWCNPISGHATLYWYQQILGQGPKLLIQFQNNGVVDDSQLPKDRFSAERLKGVDSTLKIQPAKLEDSAVYLCASSDPGTPVSTLHFGNGTRLTVT.